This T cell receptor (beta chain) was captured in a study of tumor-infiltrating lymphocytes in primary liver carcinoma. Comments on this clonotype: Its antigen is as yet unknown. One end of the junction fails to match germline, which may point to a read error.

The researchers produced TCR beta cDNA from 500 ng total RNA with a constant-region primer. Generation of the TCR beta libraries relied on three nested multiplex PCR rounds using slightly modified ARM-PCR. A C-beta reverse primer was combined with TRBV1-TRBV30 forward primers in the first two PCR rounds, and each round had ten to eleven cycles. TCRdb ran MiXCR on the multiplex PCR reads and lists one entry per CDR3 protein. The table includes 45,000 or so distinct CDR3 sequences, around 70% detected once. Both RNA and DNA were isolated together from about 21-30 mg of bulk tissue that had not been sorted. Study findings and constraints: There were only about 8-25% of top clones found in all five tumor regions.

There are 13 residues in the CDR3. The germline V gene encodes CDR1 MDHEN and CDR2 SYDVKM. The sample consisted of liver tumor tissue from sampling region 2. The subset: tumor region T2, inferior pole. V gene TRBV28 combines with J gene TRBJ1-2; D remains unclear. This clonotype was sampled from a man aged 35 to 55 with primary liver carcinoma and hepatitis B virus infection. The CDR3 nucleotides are TGTGTAAGCAGTTTGGGCCAGAACTATGGTTACACCTTC. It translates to CVSSLGQNYGYTF.